These 8 T cell receptor beta chains were all obtained from the same sample, sequenced in a study of Graves' ophthalmopathy and Graves' hyperthyroidism. Using RNA transcripts, the TCR beta CDR3 regions were amplified. First-round RT-PCR relied on HTBI primers, and a second-round multiplex PCR came next. TCRdb reprocessed the multiplex PCR reads with MiXCR, giving one entry per CDR3 protein. The sample comprises about 210,000 distinct CDR3 sequences, 25% to 30% of which are singletons, and about 8.2% rests with the top ten. Sequences were obtained from peripheral blood. The receptors stem from a man between 45 and 60 years old with Graves' ophthalmopathy.

This clonotype was found many times. This chain links TRBV6-5 with TRBJ2-6; D is perhaps TRBD2 (5 bases). The germline gives CDR1 MNHEY, CDR2 SVGAGI. Trimming stripped 5 bases from V and 0 bases from J, with 14 bases between. The CDR3 is made up of 17 amino acids. The CDR3 reads CASSLTSGSSGANVLTF. CDR3 nucleotide sequence: TGTGCCAGCAGTCTAACATCGGGAAGCTCTGGGGCCAACGTCCTGACTTTC.

Many counts were recorded for this clonotype. V and J are TRBV12-3 or TRBV12-4 and TRBJ2-2; 11 positions agree with TRBD2. V shed 6 bases and J 6 bases; nucleotides not matched to a gene: 9. The length of the CDR3 is 16 residues. This CDR3 reads CASSSGTSGLAGELFF. As DNA, the CDR3 is TGTGCCAGCAGCTCCGGGACTAGCGGTTTGGCCGGGGAGCTGTTTTTT.

The chain recombines TRBV6-5 with TRBJ1-1; D is unclear. This CDR3 is built from 13 residues. V was trimmed by 8 bases and J by 5 bases, leaving 15 bases between them. Germline V gene lookup returns CDR1 MNHEY and CDR2 SVGAGI. CDR3 bases: TGTGCCAGCGGCGACTCGTTGAGGACTGAAGCTTTCTTT. Amino acid sequence: CASGDSLRTEAFF.

This clonotype was recorded at least ten times. This chain connects TRBV30 to TRBJ1-5; D perhaps matches TRBD1 (6 bases). CDR3 length: 14 residues. The germline gives CDR1 GTSNPN, CDR2 SVGIG (reference sequence). Trimming pared 2 bases from V and 3 bases from J, leaving 11 bases between. CDR3 nucleotide sequence: TGTGCCTGGAGTCTTACAGGGATCAATCAGCCCCAGCATTTT. Amino acid sequence: CAWSLTGINQPQHF.

This clonotype has ten or more counts. CDR3 nucleotide sequence: TGCGCCAGCAGCTTGGGGGGTGGACAGTATCGCGAGCAGTACTTC. This sequence encodes CASSLGGGQYREQYF. This chain uses TRBV5-1 with TRBJ2-7; possible D gene TRBD1, 6 bases. V shed 0 bases and J shed 6 bases, with 16 bases lying between them. The CDR3 loop spans 15 amino acids. Per the germline V gene, CDR1 is SGHRS and CDR2 is YFSETQ.

This clonotype occurred many times. CDR3 sequence: CASSMPSTGNTIYF. The CDR3 bases are TGTGCCAGTAGTATGCCCTCCACTGGAAACACCATATATTTT. This sequence joins TRBV19 and TRBJ1-3; D is uncertain. This CDR3 is built from 14 residues. The germline V gene encodes CDR1 LNHDA and CDR2 SQIVND (reference sequence). Trimming pared 3 bases from V and 2 bases from J, leaving 8 bases between.

Ten or more counts support this clonotype. The gene calls are TRBV27 and TRBJ1-2; perhaps TRBD1 as D (6 bases). The CDR3 length is 12 residues. The germline CDR1 and CDR2 sequences are MNHEY and SMNVEV (reference sequence). Trimming removed 5 bases from V and 6 bases from J, with 10 bases in between. In nucleotides, the CDR3 is TGTGCCAGCAGTCGAGGGGGTGATGGCTACACCTTC. Translated: CASSRGGDGYTF.

This clonotype was observed at least ten times. The chain uses TRBV4-1 and TRBJ2-5; 9 bases match TRBD2. Looked up from germline, CDR1 is MGHRA and CDR2 is YSYEKL. V trimming: 3 bases; J trimming: 6 bases; junction bases outside the gene matches: 8. The CDR3 totals 15 residues. CDR3 residues: CASSQAGGRKKTQYF. CDR3 DNA: TGCGCCAGCAGCCAGGCGGGAGGGCGCAAGAAGACCCAGTACTTC.